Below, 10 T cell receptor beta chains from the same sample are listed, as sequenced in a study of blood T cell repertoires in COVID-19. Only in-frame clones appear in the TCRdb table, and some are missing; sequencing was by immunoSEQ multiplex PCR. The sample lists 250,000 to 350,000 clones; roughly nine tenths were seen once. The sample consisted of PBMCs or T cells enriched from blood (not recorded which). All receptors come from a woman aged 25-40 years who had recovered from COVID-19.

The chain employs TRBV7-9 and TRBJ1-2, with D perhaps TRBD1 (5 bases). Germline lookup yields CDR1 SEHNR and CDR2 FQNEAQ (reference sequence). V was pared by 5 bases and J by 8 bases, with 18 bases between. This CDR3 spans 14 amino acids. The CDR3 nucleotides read TGTGCCAGCAGCCCCACCGTAGGGGCAGAAGGCTACACCTTC. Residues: CASSPTVGAEGYTF.

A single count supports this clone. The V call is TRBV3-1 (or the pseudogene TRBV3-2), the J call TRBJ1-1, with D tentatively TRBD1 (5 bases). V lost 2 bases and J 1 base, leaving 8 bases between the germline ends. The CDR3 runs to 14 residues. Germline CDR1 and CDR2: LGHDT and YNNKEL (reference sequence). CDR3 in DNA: TGTGCCAGCAGCCAAAGACAGAGGAACACTGAAGCTTTCTTT. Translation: CASSQRQRNTEAFF.

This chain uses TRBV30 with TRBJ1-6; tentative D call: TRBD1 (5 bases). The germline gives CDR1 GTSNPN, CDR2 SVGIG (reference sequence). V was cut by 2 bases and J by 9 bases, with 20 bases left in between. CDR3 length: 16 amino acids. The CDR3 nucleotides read TGTGCCTGGAGTTATACTGCGGCGGGGGGAGGTTCACCCCTCCACTTT. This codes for CAWSYTAAGGGSPLHF.

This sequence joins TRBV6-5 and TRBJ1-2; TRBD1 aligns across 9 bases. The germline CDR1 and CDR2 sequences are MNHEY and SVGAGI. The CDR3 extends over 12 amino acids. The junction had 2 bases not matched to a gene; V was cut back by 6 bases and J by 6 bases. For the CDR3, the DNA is TGTGCCAGCAGGCGGACAGGGGATGGCTACACCTTC. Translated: CASRRTGDGYTF.

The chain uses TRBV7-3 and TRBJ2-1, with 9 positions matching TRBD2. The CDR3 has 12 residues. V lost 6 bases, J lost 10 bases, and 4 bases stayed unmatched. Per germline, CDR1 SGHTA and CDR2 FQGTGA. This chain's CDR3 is CASSHTSGEQFF. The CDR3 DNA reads TGTGCCAGCAGTCACACTAGCGGGGAGCAGTTCTTC.

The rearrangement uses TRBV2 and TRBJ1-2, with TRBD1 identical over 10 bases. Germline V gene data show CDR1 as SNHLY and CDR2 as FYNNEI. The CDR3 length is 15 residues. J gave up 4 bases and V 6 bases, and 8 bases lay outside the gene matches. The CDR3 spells CASRTGTGVPYGYTF. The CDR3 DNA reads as TGTGCCAGCAGGACCGGGACAGGGGTGCCCTATGGCTACACCTTC.

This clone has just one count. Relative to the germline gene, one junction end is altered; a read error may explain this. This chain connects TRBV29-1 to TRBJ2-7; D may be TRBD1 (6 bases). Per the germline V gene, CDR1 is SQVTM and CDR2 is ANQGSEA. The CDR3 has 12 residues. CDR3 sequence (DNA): TGCAGCGCTGAACAGGGTTCCTACGAGCAGTACTTC. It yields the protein CSAEQGSYEQYF.

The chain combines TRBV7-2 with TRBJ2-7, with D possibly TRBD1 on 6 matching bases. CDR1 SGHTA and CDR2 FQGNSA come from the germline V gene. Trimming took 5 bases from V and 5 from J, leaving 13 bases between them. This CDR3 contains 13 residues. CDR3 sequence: CASSKYRVDEQYF. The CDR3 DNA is TGTGCCAGCAGCAAATACAGGGTCGACGAGCAGTACTTC.

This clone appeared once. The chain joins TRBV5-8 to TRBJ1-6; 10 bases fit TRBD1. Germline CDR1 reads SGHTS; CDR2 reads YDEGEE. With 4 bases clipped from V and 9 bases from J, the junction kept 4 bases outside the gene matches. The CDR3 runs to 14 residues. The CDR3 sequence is CASSRGQGISPLHF. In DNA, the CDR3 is TGTGCCAGCAGCCGGGGACAGGGGATTTCACCCCTCCACTTT.

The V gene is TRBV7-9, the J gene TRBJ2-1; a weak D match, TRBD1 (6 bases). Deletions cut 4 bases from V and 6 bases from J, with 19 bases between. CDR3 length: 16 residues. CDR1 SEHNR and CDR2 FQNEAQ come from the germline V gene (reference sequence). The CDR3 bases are TGTGCCAGCAGCTGGGACAAGGACGCGGTCCGCAATGAGCAGTTCTTC. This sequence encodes CASSWDKDAVRNEQFF.